What follows are 12 T cell receptor beta chains derived from one specimen sequenced in a study of pediatric ulcerative colitis. Libraries were prepared by immunoSEQ multiplex PCR; TCRdb keeps only in-frame clonotypes and omits some of them. The sample contains around 64,000 clones, around four fifths of which appear only once. Sample: blood. These receptors came from a boy aged 5 to 17 with moderate ulcerative colitis.

J is TRBJ2-2 and V is TRBV10-1; no reliable D call. Trimming stripped 4 bases from V and 8 bases from J, with 8 bases between. Germline CDR1 reads WNHNN; CDR2 reads SYGVQD (reference sequence). This CDR3 has 12 residues. CDR3 sequence reads: CASSAGLGELFF. In DNA, the CDR3 is TGCGCCAGCAGTGCGGGTTTGGGGGAGCTGTTTTTT.

Only a few counts were recorded for this clone. The chain employs TRBV18 and TRBJ1-4; 7 nucleotides match TRBD1. Germline assignment: CDR1 KGHSH and CDR2 LQKENI. J lost 2 bases, V lost 4 bases, and 4 bases had no gene match. This CDR3 is 15 amino acids long. The DNA of the CDR3 is TGTGCCAGCTCACGACAGGGTCACACTAATGAAAAACTGTTTTTT. Translation: CASSRQGHTNEKLFF. The full variable domain, with the rest looked up from reference TRBV18 and TRBJ1-4, is NAGVMQNPRHLVRRRGQEARLRCSPMKGHSHVYWYRQLPEEGLKFMVYLQKENIIDESGMPKERFSAEFPKEGPSILRIQQVVRGDSAAYFCASSRQGHTNEKLFFGSGTQLSVL.

J is TRBJ2-7 and V is TRBV7-2, with D possibly being TRBD1 (6 bases). This CDR3 is built from 14 residues. Germline lookup yields CDR1 SGHTA and CDR2 FQGNSA. The V gene lost 2 bases and the J gene lost 2 bases, with 10 bases spanning the gap. This CDR3 is CASSLTQGTYEQYF. The CDR3 region has the DNA TGTGCCAGCAGCTTAACACAGGGAACCTACGAGCAGTACTTC. Full variable domain (remainder filled in from reference TRBV7-2 and TRBJ2-7): GAGVSQSPSNKVTEKGKDVELRCDPISGHTALYWYRQSLGQGLEFLIYFQGNSAPDKSGLPSDRFSAERTGGSVSTLTIQRTQQEDSAVYLCASSLTQGTYEQYFGPGTRLTVT.

The J gene is TRBJ1-4, the V gene TRBV5-4, with 8 bases lining up with TRBD1. This CDR3 is built from 16 residues. Looked up from germline, CDR1 is SGHNT and CDR2 is YYREEE (reference sequence). Trimming removed 3 bases from V and 4 bases from J; junction bases left unmatched: 8. The CDR3 coding sequence is TGTGCCAGCAGCTGGGGCGGACAGGGCCATAATGAAAAACTGTTTTTT. Amino acids: CASSWGGQGHNEKLFF.

V and J are TRBV13 and TRBJ1-6; D is ambiguous. V was shortened by 5 bases and J by 0 bases, with 8 bases between the two germline ends. Germline V CDR1 and CDR2: PRHDT, FYEKMQ (reference sequence). CDR3 size: 15 residues. The CDR3 bases are TGTGCCAGCAGCCCCCCGAGCTCCTATAATTCACCCCTCCACTTT. This translates into CASSPPSSYNSPLHF.

V and J are TRBV5-6 and TRBJ1-4; D might be TRBD1 (5 bases). This CDR3 has 17 residues. CDR1 SGHDT and CDR2 YYEEEE come from the germline V gene. Trimming took 2 bases from V and 2 from J, leaving 16 bases between them. The CDR3 spells CASSLWGGSATNEKLFF. DNA of the CDR3: TGTGCCAGCAGCTTATGGGGGGGTTCGGCTACTAATGAAAAACTGTTTTTT.

This chain joins TRBV15 and TRBJ1-2; the match to TRBD1 covers 9 bases. This CDR3 has 16 amino acids. Germline CDR1 and CDR2: LNHNV and YYDKDF (reference sequence). The V and J ends lost 5 bases and 4 bases, in that order; junction bases with no gene match: 11. The CDR3 DNA sequence: TGTGCCACCAGCCCCCAAGACAGGGGGTTCTTCTATGGCTACACCTTC. As protein: CATSPQDRGFFYGYTF.

The gene calls are TRBV11-2 and TRBJ2-7, with D perhaps TRBD1 or TRBD2 (6 bases each). The V and J ends lost 7 bases and 3 bases respectively, with 16 bases between them. The germline V gene has CDR1 SGHAT and CDR2 FQNNGV. The CDR3 runs to 14 residues. Here the CDR3 reads CASIGWGASYEQYF. CDR3 DNA sequence: TGTGCCAGCATTGGTTGGGGGGCGAGCTACGAGCAGTACTTC.

In this sample, this clone turned up a few times. The genes are TRBV19 and TRBJ1-2; D unclear. Deletions cut 7 bases from V and 0 bases from J, with 18 bases between. The CDR3 runs to 16 residues. Looked up from germline, CDR1 is LNHDA and CDR2 is SQIVND (reference sequence). The chain's CDR3 is CASTFLEGQPNYGYTF. CDR3 DNA: TGTGCCAGTACCTTCTTGGAGGGCCAGCCTAACTATGGCTACACCTTC.

The rearrangement joins TRBV20-1 to TRBJ2-7, with D hard to call. CDR1 is DFQATT, CDR2 SNEGSKA, per germline (reference sequence). The CDR3 spans 11 residues. Deletions cut 6 bases from V and 3 bases from J, with 9 bases between. In DNA form, the CDR3 reads TGCAGTGCGCAGACACACTACGAGCAGTACTTC. It codes for CSAQTHYEQYF.

The V call is TRBV29-1, the J call TRBJ1-2; D not resolved. Between the trimmed V and J ends, which lost 1 base and 7 bases, there was a span of 1 base. CDR1 is SQVTM, CDR2 ANQGSEA, per germline. This CDR3 spans 9 amino acids. The CDR3 protein is CSVEGGYTF. In DNA form, the CDR3 reads TGCAGCGTTGAAGGTGGCTACACCTTC.

The chain has TRBV5-4 and TRBJ2-7, with 7 bases fitting TRBD2. The length of the CDR3 is 14 residues. Germline loops: CDR1 SGHNT, CDR2 YYREEE (reference sequence). The junction had 6 bases not matched to a gene; V was cut back by 3 bases and J by 3 bases. The DNA for the CDR3 is TGTGCCAGCAGCTCTGGGGGGGATCTCTACGAGCAGTACTTC. Its translation is CASSSGGDLYEQYF.